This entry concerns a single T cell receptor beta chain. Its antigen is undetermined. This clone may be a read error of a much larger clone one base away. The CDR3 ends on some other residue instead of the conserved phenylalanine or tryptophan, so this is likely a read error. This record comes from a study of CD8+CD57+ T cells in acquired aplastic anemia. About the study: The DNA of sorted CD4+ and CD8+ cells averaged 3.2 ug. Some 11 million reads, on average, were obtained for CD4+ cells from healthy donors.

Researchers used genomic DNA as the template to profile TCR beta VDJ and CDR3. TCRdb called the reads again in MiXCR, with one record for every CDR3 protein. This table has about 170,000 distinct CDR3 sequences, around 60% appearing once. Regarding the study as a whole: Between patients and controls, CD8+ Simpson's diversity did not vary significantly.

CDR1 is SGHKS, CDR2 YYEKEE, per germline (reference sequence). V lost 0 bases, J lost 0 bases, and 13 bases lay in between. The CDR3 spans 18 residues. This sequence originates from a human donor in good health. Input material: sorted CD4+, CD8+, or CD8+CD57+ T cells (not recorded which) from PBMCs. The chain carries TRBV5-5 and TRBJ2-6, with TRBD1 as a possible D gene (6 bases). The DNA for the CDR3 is TGTGCCAGCAGCTTGGGGGGGCTATTAACCTCTGGGGCCAACGTCCTGACTCTC. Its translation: CASSLGGLLTSGANVLTL.